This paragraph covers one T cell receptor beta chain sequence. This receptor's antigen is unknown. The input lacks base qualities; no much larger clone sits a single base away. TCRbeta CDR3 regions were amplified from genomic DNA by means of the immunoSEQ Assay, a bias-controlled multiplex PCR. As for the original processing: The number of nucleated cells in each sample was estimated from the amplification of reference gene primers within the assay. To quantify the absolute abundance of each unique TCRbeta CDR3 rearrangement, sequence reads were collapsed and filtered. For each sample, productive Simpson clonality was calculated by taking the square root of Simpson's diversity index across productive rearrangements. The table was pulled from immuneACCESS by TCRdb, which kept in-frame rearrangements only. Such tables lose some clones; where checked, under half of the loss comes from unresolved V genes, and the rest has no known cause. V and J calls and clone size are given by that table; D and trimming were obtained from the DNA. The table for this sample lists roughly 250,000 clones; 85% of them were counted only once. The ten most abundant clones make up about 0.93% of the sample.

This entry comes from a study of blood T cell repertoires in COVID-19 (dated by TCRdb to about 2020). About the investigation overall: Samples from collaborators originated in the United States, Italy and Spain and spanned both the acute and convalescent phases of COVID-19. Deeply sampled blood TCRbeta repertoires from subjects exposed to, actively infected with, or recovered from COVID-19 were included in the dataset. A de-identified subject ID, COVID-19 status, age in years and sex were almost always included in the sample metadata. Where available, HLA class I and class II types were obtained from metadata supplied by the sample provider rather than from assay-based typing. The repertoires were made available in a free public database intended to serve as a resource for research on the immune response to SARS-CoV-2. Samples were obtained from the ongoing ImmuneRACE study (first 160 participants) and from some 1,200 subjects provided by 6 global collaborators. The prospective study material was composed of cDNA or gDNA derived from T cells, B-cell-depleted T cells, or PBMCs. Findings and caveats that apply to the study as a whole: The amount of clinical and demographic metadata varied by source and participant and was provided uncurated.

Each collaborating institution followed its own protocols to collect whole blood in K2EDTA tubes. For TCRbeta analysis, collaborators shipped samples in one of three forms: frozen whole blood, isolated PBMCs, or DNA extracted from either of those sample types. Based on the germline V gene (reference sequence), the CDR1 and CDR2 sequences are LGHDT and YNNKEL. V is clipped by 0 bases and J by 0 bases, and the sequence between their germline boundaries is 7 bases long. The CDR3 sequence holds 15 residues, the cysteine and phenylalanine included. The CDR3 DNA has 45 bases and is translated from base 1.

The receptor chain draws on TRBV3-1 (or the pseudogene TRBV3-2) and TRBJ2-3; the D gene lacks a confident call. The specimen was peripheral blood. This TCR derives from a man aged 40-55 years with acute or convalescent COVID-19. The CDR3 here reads CASSQEASSTDTQYF. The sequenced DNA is TGTGCCAGCAGCCAAGAAGCGAGCAGCACAGATACGCAGTATTTT.